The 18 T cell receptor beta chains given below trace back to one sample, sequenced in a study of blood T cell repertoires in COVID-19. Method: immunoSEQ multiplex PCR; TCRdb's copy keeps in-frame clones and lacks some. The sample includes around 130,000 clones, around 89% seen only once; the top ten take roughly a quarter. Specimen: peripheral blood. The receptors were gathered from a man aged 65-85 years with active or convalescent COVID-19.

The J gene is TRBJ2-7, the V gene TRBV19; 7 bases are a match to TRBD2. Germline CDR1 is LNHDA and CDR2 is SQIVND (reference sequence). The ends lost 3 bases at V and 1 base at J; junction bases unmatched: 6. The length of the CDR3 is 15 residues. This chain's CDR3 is CASSIGSGPSYEQYF. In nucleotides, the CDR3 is TGTGCCAGTAGTATTGGTAGCGGGCCTTCCTACGAGCAGTACTTC.

The CDR3 nucleotides are TGTGCCAGCAGCTTTGCCGGTCTCACCGGGGAGCTGTTTTTT. Amino acid sequence: CASSFAGLTGELFF. The gene calls are TRBV5-6 and TRBJ2-2, with unresolved D. Trimming took off 2 bases at V and 4 bases at J, with 9 bases between the two ends. CDR1 SGHDT and CDR2 YYEEEE come from the germline V gene. The CDR3 is made up of 14 amino acids.

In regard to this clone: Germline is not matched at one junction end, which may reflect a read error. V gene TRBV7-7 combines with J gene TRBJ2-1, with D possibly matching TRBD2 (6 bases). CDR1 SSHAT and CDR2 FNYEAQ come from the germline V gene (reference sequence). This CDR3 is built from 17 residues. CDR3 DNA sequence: TGTGCTAGCAGCTTAGGAGGGGCCGGGAGCTCCTACAATGAGCAGTTCTTC. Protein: CASSLGGAGSSYNEQFF.

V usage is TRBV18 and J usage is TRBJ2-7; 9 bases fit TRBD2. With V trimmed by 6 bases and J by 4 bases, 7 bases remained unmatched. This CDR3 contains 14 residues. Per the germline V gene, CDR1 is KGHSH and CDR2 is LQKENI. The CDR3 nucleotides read TGTGCCAGCTCCTCCGGGACTAGCTCGTACGAGCAGTACTTC. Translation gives CASSSGTSSYEQYF.

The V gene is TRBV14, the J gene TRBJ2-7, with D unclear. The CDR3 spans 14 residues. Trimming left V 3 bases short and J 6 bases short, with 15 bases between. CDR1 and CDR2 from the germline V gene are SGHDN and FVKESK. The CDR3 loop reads CASSHLQVLSEQYF. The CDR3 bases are TGTGCCAGCAGCCATCTTCAGGTTTTGTCCGAGCAGTACTTC.

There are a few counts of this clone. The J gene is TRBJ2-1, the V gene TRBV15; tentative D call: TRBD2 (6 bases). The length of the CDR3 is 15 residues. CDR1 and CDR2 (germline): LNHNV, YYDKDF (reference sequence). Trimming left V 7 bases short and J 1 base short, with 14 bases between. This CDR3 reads CATNRPGTSYNEQFF. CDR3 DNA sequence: TGTGCCACCAATCGTCCCGGGACTTCCTACAATGAGCAGTTCTTC.

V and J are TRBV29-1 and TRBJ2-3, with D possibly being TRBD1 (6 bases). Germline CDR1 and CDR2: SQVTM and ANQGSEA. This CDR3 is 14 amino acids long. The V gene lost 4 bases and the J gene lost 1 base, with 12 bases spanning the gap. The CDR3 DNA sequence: TGCAGCGTTGTCTTCAGGGGTGGCACAGATACGCAGTATTTT. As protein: CSVVFRGGTDTQYF.

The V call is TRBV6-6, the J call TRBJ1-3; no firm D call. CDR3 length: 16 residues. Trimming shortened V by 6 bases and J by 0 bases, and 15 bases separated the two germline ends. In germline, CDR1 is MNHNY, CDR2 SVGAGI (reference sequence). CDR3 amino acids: CASSRAGVSSGNTIYF. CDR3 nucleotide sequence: TGTGCCAGCAGCCGGGCGGGCGTTTCCTCTGGAAACACCATATATTTT.

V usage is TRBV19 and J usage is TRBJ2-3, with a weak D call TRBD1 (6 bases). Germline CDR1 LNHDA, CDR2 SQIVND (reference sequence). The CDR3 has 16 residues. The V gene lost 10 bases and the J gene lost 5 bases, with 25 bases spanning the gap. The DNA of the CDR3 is TGTGCCACCGCTAACCCCGGCCAGGGGCATCAAGATACGCAGTATTTT. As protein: CATANPGQGHQDTQYF.

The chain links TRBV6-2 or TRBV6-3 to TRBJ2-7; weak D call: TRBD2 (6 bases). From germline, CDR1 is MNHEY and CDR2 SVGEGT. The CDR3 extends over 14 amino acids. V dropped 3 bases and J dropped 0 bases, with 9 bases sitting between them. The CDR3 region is CASSYVGGSYEQYF. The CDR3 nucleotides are TGTGCCAGCAGTTATGTCGGGGGCTCCTACGAGCAGTACTTC.

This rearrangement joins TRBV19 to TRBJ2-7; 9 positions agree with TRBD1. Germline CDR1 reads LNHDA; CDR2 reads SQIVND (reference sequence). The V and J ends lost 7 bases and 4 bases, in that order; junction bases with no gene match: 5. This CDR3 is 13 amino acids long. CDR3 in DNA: TGTGCCAGTAAGCGGACAGGGGTTTACGAGCAGTACTTC. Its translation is CASKRTGVYEQYF.

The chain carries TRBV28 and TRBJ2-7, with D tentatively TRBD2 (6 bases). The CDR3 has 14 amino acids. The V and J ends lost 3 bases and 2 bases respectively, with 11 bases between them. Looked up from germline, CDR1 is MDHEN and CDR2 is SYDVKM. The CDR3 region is CASSFVGEAYEQYF. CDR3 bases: TGTGCCAGCAGTTTCGTGGGGGAGGCCTACGAGCAGTACTTC.

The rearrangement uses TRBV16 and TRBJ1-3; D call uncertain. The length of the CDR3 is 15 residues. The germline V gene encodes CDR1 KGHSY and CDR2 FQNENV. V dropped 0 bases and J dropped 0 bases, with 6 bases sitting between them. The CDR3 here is CASSQSRASGNTIYF. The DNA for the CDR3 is TGTGCCAGCAGCCAATCGCGGGCCTCTGGAAACACCATATATTTT.

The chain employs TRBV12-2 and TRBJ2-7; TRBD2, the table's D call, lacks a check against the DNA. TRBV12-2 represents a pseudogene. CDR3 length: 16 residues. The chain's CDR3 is CASRFTSGRRVYEQYF. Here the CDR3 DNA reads TGTGCAAGTCGTTTTACTAGCGGGAGGCGGGTTTACGAGCAGTACTTC.

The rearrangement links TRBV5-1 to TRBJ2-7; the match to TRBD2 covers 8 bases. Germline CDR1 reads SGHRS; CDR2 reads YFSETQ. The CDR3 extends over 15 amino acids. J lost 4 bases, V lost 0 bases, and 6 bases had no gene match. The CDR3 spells CASSLGSGSRYEQYF. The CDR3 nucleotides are TGCGCCAGCAGCTTGGGAAGCGGGAGTAGATACGAGCAGTACTTC.

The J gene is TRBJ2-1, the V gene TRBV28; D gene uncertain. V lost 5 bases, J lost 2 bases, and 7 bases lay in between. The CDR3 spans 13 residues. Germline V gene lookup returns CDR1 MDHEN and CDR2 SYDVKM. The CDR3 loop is CASSLPPYNEQFF. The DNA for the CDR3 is TGTGCCAGCAGTCTTCCCCCCTACAATGAGCAGTTCTTC.

The CDR3 region is CASSLTSGYTDTQYF. The CDR3 DNA reads TGTGCCAGCAGTTTAACTAGCGGATACACAGATACGCAGTATTTT. This rearrangement joins TRBV27 to TRBJ2-3, with 8 bases fitting TRBD2. V lost 2 bases to trimming and J lost 2 bases; unmatched junction nucleotides: 3. The CDR3 contains 15 residues. Per the germline V gene, CDR1 is MNHEY and CDR2 is SMNVEV (reference sequence).

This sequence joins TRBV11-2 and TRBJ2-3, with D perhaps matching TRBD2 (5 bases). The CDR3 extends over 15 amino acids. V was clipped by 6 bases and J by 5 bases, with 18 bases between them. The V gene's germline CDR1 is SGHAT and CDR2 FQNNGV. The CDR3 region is CASSPNSAGVDTQYF. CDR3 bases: TGTGCCAGCAGTCCCAATAGCGCTGGGGTAGATACGCAGTATTTT.